Shown below are 29 T cell receptor beta chains from a single sample sequenced in a study of cytomegalovirus exposure and HLA in healthy donors. Primers: 60 Vbeta forward and 13 Jbeta reverse. Clones were sequenced by immunoSEQ multiplex PCR, and TCRdb holds only the in-frame ones, with some missing. The sample carries about 170,000 clones, roughly 80% recorded once. Material: PBMCs. The receptors originated from a male donor in good health and CMV-seronegative.

This chain connects TRBV15 to TRBJ2-7, with 11 nucleotides matching TRBD2. CDR3 length: 15 amino acids. Germline values: CDR1 LNHNV, CDR2 YYDKDF (reference sequence). With 8 bases clipped from V and 3 bases from J, the junction kept 9 bases outside the gene matches. The CDR3 DNA is TGTGCCACCTCGACCGGGACTAGCGGTGTCTACGAGCAGTACTTC. Translating it yields CATSTGTSGVYEQYF.

The chain is built from TRBV5-1 and TRBJ2-5, with 9 bases aligning to TRBD1. The germline V gene has CDR1 SGHRS and CDR2 YFSETQ. V lost 4 bases and J lost 3; bases outside the gene matches: 4. CDR3 length: 14 residues. CDR3 in DNA: TGCGCCAGCAGCCCCGGGACAGGGAAAGAGACCCAGTACTTC. Protein product: CASSPGTGKETQYF. Supplemented by reference TRBV5-1 and TRBJ2-5, the full variable domain reads KAGVTQTPRYLIKTRGQQVTLSCSPISGHRSVSWYQQTPGQGLQFLFEYFSETQRNKGNFPGRFSGRQFSNSRSEMNVSTLELGDSALYLCASSPGTGKETQYFGPGTRLLVL.

The rearrangement links TRBV7-9 to TRBJ2-5, with TRBD1 matching over 8 bases. Per the germline V gene, CDR1 is SEHNR and CDR2 is FQNEAQ (reference sequence). Trimming at V came to 7 bases and at J to 2 bases, leaving 6 bases not matched to a gene. The CDR3 totals 14 residues. The CDR3 is CASKSGGPQETQYF. DNA for the CDR3: TGTGCCAGCAAATCAGGGGGCCCGCAAGAGACCCAGTACTTC.

The rearrangement uses TRBV5-4 and TRBJ1-1, with a possible D match to TRBD1 (5 bases). This CDR3 is built from 13 residues. The V and J ends lost 5 bases and 0 bases respectively, with 8 bases between them. Germline V lookup: CDR1 SGHNT, CDR2 YYREEE (reference sequence). CDR3 sequence reads: CASSPRVNTEAFF. DNA of the CDR3: TGTGCCAGCAGTCCCAGGGTGAACACTGAAGCTTTCTTT.

V is TRBV2 and J is TRBJ1-5; 7 positions match TRBD1. After removal of 8 bases from V and 4 bases from J, the junction contained 11 bases not matched to a gene. Germline CDR1 is SNHLY and CDR2 is FYNNEI. The CDR3 extends over 15 amino acids. The CDR3 DNA reads as TGTGCCAGCTCCAGGGACAGACGGGGAAATCAGCCCCAGCATTTT. It specifies CASSRDRRGNQPQHF.

V and J are TRBV5-8 and TRBJ1-1; TRBD1 matches at 8 bases. CDR3 length: 13 residues. V shed 3 bases and J 6 bases; nucleotides not matched to a gene: 4. CDR1 SGHTS and CDR2 YDEGEE come from the germline V gene. CDR3 amino acids: CASSYRGMPEAFF. In DNA, the CDR3 is TGTGCCAGCAGCTACAGGGGGATGCCTGAAGCTTTCTTT.

The table lists this clone with a few counts. The chain couples TRBV27 to TRBJ1-1; tentatively, D is TRBD1 (5 bases). V gave up 8 bases and J gave up 0 bases, with 19 bases separating them. The CDR3 is 16 amino acids. CDR1 MNHEY and CDR2 SMNVEV come from the germline V gene (reference sequence). Here the CDR3 reads CASLFNGGGMNTEAFF. CDR3 sequence (DNA): TGTGCCAGCCTCTTTAACGGCGGGGGGATGAACACTGAAGCTTTCTTT.

In this sample, this clone turned up a few times. CDR3 bases: TGTGCCAGCAGCTTCCAGGGACAGGGGACTTTCTATGGCTACACCTTC. It specifies CASSFQGQGTFYGYTF. The rearrangement joins TRBV7-2 to TRBJ1-2; TRBD1 matches 10 bases. Trimming at V came to 3 bases and at J to 4 bases, leaving 8 bases not matched to a gene. This CDR3 comprises 16 residues. Germline V lookup: CDR1 SGHTA, CDR2 FQGNSA.

The V and J genes are TRBV6-4 and TRBJ2-1, with D maybe TRBD2 (5 bases). The CDR3 loop spans 15 amino acids. Germline CDR1 reads MRHNA; CDR2 reads SNTAGT. Deletions cut 6 bases from V and 2 bases from J, with 14 bases between. In nucleotides, the CDR3 is TGTGCCAGCAGGACTGCCCGGGGAACCTACAATGAGCAGTTCTTC. The encoded protein is CASRTARGTYNEQFF.

The rearrangement uses TRBV19 and TRBJ1-5; 7 bases align to TRBD1. This CDR3 is 15 amino acids long. With V trimmed by 5 bases and J by 7 bases, 11 bases remained unmatched. CDR1 and CDR2 from the germline V gene are LNHDA and SQIVND (reference sequence). The CDR3 nucleotides are TGTGCCAGTAGTCCCGAGGAACAGGGGTGGCAGCCCCAGCATTTT. Its protein product is CASSPEEQGWQPQHF.

The chain employs TRBV7-2 and TRBJ2-3; maybe TRBD2 (5 bases). The CDR3 is made up of 16 amino acids. The V end lost 4 bases, the J end lost 1 base, and 15 bases lay between the germline ends. CDR1 SGHTA and CDR2 FQGNSA come from the germline V gene. The CDR3 coding sequence is TGTGCCAGCAGCTCAAGGCTTAGCGCACGCACAGATACGCAGTATTTT. Amino acids: CASSSRLSARTDTQYF.

This rearrangement joins TRBV19 to TRBJ1-5; 7 bases line up with TRBD1. CDR1 and CDR2 from the germline V gene are LNHDA and SQIVND (reference sequence). The CDR3 spans 15 residues. The trim removed 5 bases at V and 4 bases at J, leaving 8 bases unmatched. This CDR3 reads CASSSTGSGNQPQHF. For the CDR3, the DNA is TGTGCCAGTAGTTCGACAGGGTCAGGGAATCAGCCCCAGCATTTT.

This chain uses TRBV28 with TRBJ1-1; no reliable D call. The V gene's germline CDR1 is MDHEN and CDR2 SYDVKM. This CDR3 has 15 amino acids. Deletions cut 1 base from V and 2 bases from J, with 11 bases between. The CDR3 spells CASSLSGYTNTEAFF. CDR3 in DNA: TGTGCCAGCAGTTTATCGGGTTATACAAACACTGAAGCTTTCTTT. Based on the CDR3 plus reference TRBV28 and TRBJ1-1, the full variable domain is DVKVTQSSRYLVKRTGEKVFLECVQDMDHENMFWYRQDPGLGLRLIYFSYDVKMKEKGDIPEGYSVSREKKERFSLILESASTNQTSMYLCASSLSGYTNTEAFFGQGTRLTVV.

The rearrangement links TRBV25-1 to TRBJ1-2, with 7 bases aligning to TRBD1. The CDR3 loop spans 16 amino acids. V was pared by 2 bases and J by 4 bases, with 10 bases of the junction left unmatched. Germline lookup yields CDR1 MGHDK and CDR2 SYGVNS. The CDR3 reads CASSEIGQAPSYGYTF. CDR3 coding DNA: TGTGCCAGCAGTGAAATCGGACAGGCCCCATCCTATGGCTACACCTTC.

The CDR3 DNA follows: TGCGCCAGCAGCACCAGGGGCTACAATGAGCAGTTCTTC. It translates to CASSTRGYNEQFF. This chain joins TRBV5-1 and TRBJ2-1; D is possibly TRBD1 (6 bases). The V gene lost 4 bases and the J gene lost 3 bases, with 8 bases spanning the gap. Germline values: CDR1 SGHRS, CDR2 YFSETQ. CDR3 length: 13 amino acids.

Comments on this clone: A junction end diverges from the germline sequence, so it may reflect a read error. The chain couples TRBV7-9 to TRBJ1-3; D not certain. Germline V gene sequence: CDR1 SEHNR, CDR2 FQNEAQ (reference sequence). The CDR3 loop spans 15 amino acids. This CDR3 reads CSSSSGSDSGNTIYF. The CDR3 DNA sequence: TGTTCCAGCAGCTCCGGCAGCGACTCTGGAAACACCATATATTTT.

This sequence joins TRBV19 and TRBJ1-5, with TRBD1 matching 7 bases. The V segment lost 3 bases and the J segment 1 base; nucleotides outside the gene matches: 3. CDR3 length equals 15 residues. From germline, CDR1 is LNHDA and CDR2 SQIVND (reference sequence). The CDR3 sequence is CASSMYRGSNQPQHF. The DNA of the CDR3 is TGTGCCAGTAGTATGTACAGGGGCAGCAATCAGCCCCAGCATTTT. The full variable domain, rest sourced from reference TRBV19 and TRBJ1-5, is DGGITQSPKYLFRKEGQNVTLSCEQNLNHDAMYWYRQDPGQGLRLIYYSQIVNDFQKGDIAEGYSVSREKKESFPLTVTSAQKNPTAFYLCASSMYRGSNQPQHFGDGTRLSIL.

The chain employs TRBV6-1 and TRBJ2-7; TRBD1 agrees at 10 bases. The CDR3 has 17 amino acids. The germline CDR1 and CDR2 sequences are MNHNS and SASEGT. J was trimmed by 3 bases and V by 4 bases; bases with no gene match: 12. Here the CDR3 DNA reads TGTGCCAGCAGTGCACCAGTCGGGACAGGGGTCGACTACGAGCAGTACTTC. Translated: CASSAPVGTGVDYEQYF.

The gene calls are TRBV5-6 and TRBJ1-1, with a weak D call TRBD1 (6 bases). The CDR3 loop spans 14 amino acids. The V end lost 0 bases, the J end lost 7 bases, and 13 bases lay between the germline ends. The germline V gene has CDR1 SGHDT and CDR2 YYEEEE. CDR3 sequence: CASSLAVMDSEAFF. The DNA of the CDR3 is TGTGCCAGCAGCTTGGCGGTAATGGACAGTGAAGCTTTCTTT.

The CDR3, as DNA: TGTGCCAGCAGCGCCAGGGACAGGGACAAAGCCAAAAACATTCAGTACTTC. The encoded protein is CASSARDRDKAKNIQYF. V gene TRBV21-1 combines with J gene TRBJ2-4; the table names TRBD1, a call not compared with the DNA. TRBV21-1 is noted as a pseudogene. The CDR3 sequence is 17 residues long.

The chain is built from TRBV7-9 and TRBJ2-5, with D tentatively TRBD1 (6 bases). CDR1 and CDR2 from the germline V gene are SEHNR and FQNEAQ (reference sequence). The ends were cut back, 1 base at V and 11 bases at J, with 17 bases in the middle. This CDR3 comprises 14 residues. The chain's CDR3 is CASSLGQDFFEQYF. The CDR3 DNA reads as TGTGCCAGCAGCTTAGGACAGGACTTTTTTGAGCAGTACTTC.

The J gene is TRBJ1-2, the V gene TRBV30; D gene unclear. Trimming shortened V by 3 bases and J by 8 bases, and 13 bases separated the two germline ends. The CDR3 runs 12 residues. The germline V gene encodes CDR1 GTSNPN and CDR2 SVGIG (reference sequence). CDR3 loop: CAWRLSPGGYTF. CDR3 coding DNA: TGTGCCTGGAGACTCTCACCGGGAGGCTACACCTTC.

The CDR3 spells CASSATRGVQYF. CDR3 nucleotide sequence: TGTGCCAGCAGTGCAACCAGGGGTGTGCAGTACTTC. The chain recombines TRBV2 with TRBJ2-7; tentative D call: TRBD1 (6 bases). Germline V lookup: CDR1 SNHLY, CDR2 FYNNEI. The V end was cut by 4 bases, the J end by 9 bases, with 13 bases between. This CDR3 spans 12 amino acids.

The gene calls are TRBV4-3 and TRBJ2-1, with a weak D call TRBD1 (5 bases). V gave up 3 bases and J gave up 4 bases, with 19 bases separating them. The CDR3 is made up of 17 amino acids. CDR1 is LGHNA, CDR2 YSLEER, per germline. The CDR3 reads CASSQRSDKLLYNEQFF. DNA for the CDR3: TGCGCCAGCAGCCAGCGGTCGGACAAGCTCCTTTACAATGAGCAGTTCTTC.

The chain recombines TRBV4-3 with TRBJ1-2, with no clear D. The germline gives CDR1 LGHNA, CDR2 YSLEER. The CDR3 has 13 residues. V gave up 1 base and J gave up 7 bases, with 10 bases separating them. CDR3 bases: TGCGCCAGCAGCCAAGGCTCCGGGTTTGGCTACACCTTC. This gives the protein CASSQGSGFGYTF.

The chain joins TRBV6-1 to TRBJ2-7; weak D call: TRBD1 (6 bases). V lost 2 bases and J 4 bases, leaving 15 bases between the germline ends. Germline lookup yields CDR1 MNHNS and CDR2 SASEGT. The CDR3 totals 15 residues. The CDR3 here is CASSEIPRGKYEQYF. DNA for the CDR3: TGTGCCAGCAGTGAAATTCCCAGGGGTAAGTACGAGCAGTACTTC.

This chain connects TRBV21-1 to TRBJ1-4; the tabulated D call, TRBD1, remains unverified against the DNA. TRBV21-1 is an annotated pseudogene. The CDR3 length is 15 residues. CDR3 in amino acids: CASSTTGATNEKLFF. The CDR3, as DNA: TGTGCCAGCAGCACGACAGGGGCAACTAATGAAAAACTGTTTTTT.

The V and J genes are TRBV5-1 and TRBJ1-2, with D perhaps TRBD1 (6 bases). Germline loops: CDR1 SGHRS, CDR2 YFSETQ. Trimming left V 0 bases short and J 6 bases short, with 12 bases between. CDR3 length: 14 residues. The DNA for the CDR3 is TGCGCCAGCAGCTTGGGGACAGTTAATAATGGCTACACCTTC. This gives the protein CASSLGTVNNGYTF.

The chain recombines TRBV2 with TRBJ2-7; TRBD2 is a possible D gene (6 bases). Germline-derived CDR1 and CDR2 are SNHLY and FYNNEI. V lost 0 bases and J lost 0, with 9 bases in between. The CDR3 is 15 residues long. CDR3 region: CASSEARGGSYEQYF. In DNA, the CDR3 is TGTGCCAGCAGTGAAGCGCGGGGCGGCTCCTACGAGCAGTACTTC.